The 5 T cell receptor beta chains below all came from one sample that was sequenced in a study of blood T cell repertoires in COVID-19. Only in-frame clones appear in the TCRdb table, and some are missing; sequencing was by immunoSEQ multiplex PCR. Of some 69,000 clones detected, about 88% appear once; the ten largest clones hold over 1%. Material: peripheral blood. These receptors were collected from a man aged 55-75 years with acute or convalescent COVID-19.

The chain joins TRBV5-1 to TRBJ1-3; tentatively, D is TRBD1 (6 bases). The CDR3 loop spans 12 amino acids. V was cut by 7 bases and J by 6 bases, with 11 bases left in between. Looked up from germline, CDR1 is SGHRS and CDR2 is YFSETQ. CDR3 DNA: TGCGCCAGCTCGACAGGAGAAAACACCATATATTTT. Translating it yields CASSTGENTIYF.

The V and J genes are TRBV7-3 and TRBJ1-2, with TRBD1 identical over 7 bases. The CDR3 has 20 amino acids. V lost 1 base and J lost 0; bases outside the gene matches: 17. The germline CDR1 and CDR2 sequences are SGHTA and FQGTGA. CDR3 sequence reads: CASSLRGGGQAEQSNYGYTF. Here the CDR3 DNA reads TGTGCCAGCAGCTTAAGAGGGGGAGGACAGGCGGAGCAGTCTAACTATGGCTACACCTTC.

The rearrangement joins TRBV6-1 to TRBJ2-3, with D tentatively TRBD1 (5 bases). Trimming removed 1 base at V and 1 base at J, with 9 bases between. The CDR3 totals 15 residues. CDR1 is MNHNS and CDR2 is SASEGT in the germline V gene. The CDR3 here is CASSEDRRGTDTQYF. The CDR3 DNA sequence: TGTGCCAGCAGTGAAGACAGGCGAGGCACAGATACGCAGTATTTT.

The chain links TRBV6-2 or TRBV6-3 to TRBJ1-6, with TRBD1 matching 7 bases. The J segment lost 0 bases and the V segment lost 2 bases, leaving 4 bases of the junction unmatched. The CDR3 covers 17 residues. Germline loops: CDR1 MNHEY, CDR2 SVGEGT. Here the CDR3 DNA reads TGTGCCAGCAGTTACCAACAGGGGAGCTCCTATAATTCACCCCTCCACTTT. It encodes CASSYQQGSSYNSPLHF.

The rearrangement joins TRBV2 to TRBJ1-1; no clear D. The germline CDR1 and CDR2 sequences are SNHLY and FYNNEI. The CDR3 has 13 amino acids. V was shortened by 4 bases and J by 5 bases, with 11 bases between the two germline ends. The CDR3 DNA is TGTGCCAGCAGTGCCCTAAGGGAGACTGAAGCTTTCTTT. It specifies CASSALRETEAFF.